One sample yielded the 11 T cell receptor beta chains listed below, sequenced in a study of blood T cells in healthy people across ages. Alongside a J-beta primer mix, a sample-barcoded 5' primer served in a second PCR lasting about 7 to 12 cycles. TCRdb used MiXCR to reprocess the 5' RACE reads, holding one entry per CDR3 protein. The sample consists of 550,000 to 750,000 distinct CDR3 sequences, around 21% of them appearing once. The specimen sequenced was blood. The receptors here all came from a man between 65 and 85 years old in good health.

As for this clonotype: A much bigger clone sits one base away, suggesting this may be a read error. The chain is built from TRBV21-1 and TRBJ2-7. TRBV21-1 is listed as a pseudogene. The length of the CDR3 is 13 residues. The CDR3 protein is CASKAGGSYEQYF. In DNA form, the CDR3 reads TGTGCCAGCAAAGCAGGGGGCTCCTACGAGCAGTACTTC.

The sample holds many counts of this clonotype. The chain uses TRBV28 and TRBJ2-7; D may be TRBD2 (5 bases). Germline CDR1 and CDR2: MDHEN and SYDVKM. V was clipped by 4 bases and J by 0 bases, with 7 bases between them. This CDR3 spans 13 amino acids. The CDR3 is CASSSGVSYEQYF. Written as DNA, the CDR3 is TGTGCCAGCAGTTCCGGGGTCTCCTACGAGCAGTACTTC.

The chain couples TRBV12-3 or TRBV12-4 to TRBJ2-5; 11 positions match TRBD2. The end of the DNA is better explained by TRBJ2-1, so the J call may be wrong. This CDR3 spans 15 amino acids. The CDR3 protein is CASSLLAGGVDEQFF. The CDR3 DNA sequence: TGTGCCAGCAGTCTCTTAGCGGGAGGGGTCGATGAGCAGTTCTTC.

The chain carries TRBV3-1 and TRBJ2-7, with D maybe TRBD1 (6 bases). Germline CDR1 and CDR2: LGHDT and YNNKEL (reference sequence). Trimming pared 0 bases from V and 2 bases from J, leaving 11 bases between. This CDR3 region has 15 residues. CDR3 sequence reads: CASSQDGQGPYEQYF. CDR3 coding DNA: TGTGCCAGCAGCCAAGATGGCCAGGGGCCCTACGAGCAGTACTTC.

Here the CDR3 reads CASRTTGLAPYNEQFF. The CDR3 DNA sequence: TGTGCCAGCAGAACTACGGGACTAGCGCCCTACAATGAGCAGTTCTTC. The chain employs TRBV28 and TRBJ2-1; TRBD2 matches 10 bases. This CDR3 region has 16 residues. J was trimmed by 2 bases and V by 6 bases; bases with no gene match: 7. Per germline, CDR1 MDHEN and CDR2 SYDVKM.

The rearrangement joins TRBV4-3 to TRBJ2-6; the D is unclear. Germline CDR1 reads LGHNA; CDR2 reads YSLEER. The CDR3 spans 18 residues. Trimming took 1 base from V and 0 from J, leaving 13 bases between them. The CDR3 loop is CASSQAVQTSSGANVLTF. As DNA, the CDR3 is TGCGCCAGCAGCCAAGCGGTCCAGACGAGCTCTGGGGCCAACGTCCTGACTTTC.

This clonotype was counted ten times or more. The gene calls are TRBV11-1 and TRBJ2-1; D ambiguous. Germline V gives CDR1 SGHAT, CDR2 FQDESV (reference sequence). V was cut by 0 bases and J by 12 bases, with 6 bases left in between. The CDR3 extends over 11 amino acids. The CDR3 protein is CASSLASGQFF. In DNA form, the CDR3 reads TGTGCCAGCAGCTTAGCGTCCGGGCAGTTCTTC.

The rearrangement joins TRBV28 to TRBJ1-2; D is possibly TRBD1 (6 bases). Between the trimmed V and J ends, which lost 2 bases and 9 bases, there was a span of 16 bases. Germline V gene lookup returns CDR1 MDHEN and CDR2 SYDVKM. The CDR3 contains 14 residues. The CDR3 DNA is TGTGCCAGCAGTTTAAGCGCGCCAGGGGAGAGCTACACCTTC. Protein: CASSLSAPGESYTF.

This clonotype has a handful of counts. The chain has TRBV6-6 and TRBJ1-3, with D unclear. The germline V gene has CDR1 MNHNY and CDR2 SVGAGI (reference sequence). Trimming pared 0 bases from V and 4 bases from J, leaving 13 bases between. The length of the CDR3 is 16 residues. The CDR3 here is CASSYSIGGGGNTIYF. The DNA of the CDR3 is TGTGCCAGCAGTTACTCGATTGGCGGAGGGGGAAACACCATATATTTT.

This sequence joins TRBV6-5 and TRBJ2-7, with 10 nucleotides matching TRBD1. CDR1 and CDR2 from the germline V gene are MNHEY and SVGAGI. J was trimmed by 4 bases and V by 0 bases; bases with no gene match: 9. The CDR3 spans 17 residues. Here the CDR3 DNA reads TGTGCCAGCAGTTACTCGAAAGCCGGGACAGGGGTGTACGAGCAGTACTTC. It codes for CASSYSKAGTGVYEQYF.

The CDR3 nucleotides read TGTGCCAGCTCACGTTACGGGACAGATACGCAGTATTTT. This translates into CASSRYGTDTQYF. The J gene is TRBJ2-3, the V gene TRBV18; no clear D. V was cut by 4 bases and J by 3 bases, with 8 bases left in between. Germline V gene sequence: CDR1 KGHSH, CDR2 LQKENI. The CDR3 length is 13 residues. Full variable domain (rest looked up from reference TRBV18 and TRBJ2-3): NAGVMQNPRHLVRRRGQEARLRCSPMKGHSHVYWYRQLPEEGLKFMVYLQKENIIDESGMPKERFSAEFPKEGPSILRIQQVVRGDSAAYFCASSRYGTDTQYFGPGTRLTVL.